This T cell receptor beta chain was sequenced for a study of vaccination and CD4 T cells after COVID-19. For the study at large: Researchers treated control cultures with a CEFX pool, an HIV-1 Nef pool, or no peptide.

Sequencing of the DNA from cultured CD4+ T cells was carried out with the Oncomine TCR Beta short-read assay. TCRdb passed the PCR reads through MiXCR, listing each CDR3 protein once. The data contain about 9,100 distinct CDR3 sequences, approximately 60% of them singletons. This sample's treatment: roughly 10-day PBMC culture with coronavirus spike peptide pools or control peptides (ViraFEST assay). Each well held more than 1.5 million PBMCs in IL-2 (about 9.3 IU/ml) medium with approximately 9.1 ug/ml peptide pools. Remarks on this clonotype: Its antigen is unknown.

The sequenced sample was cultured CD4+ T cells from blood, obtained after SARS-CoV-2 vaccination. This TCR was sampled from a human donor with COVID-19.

Written as DNA, the CDR3 is TGTGCCAGCAGCCAGGGGGGGACAGGGTTACCTCAGCCCCAGCATTTT. Protein sequence: CASSQGGTGLPQPQHF. The V and J genes are TRBV4-2 and TRBJ1-5; 9 bases agree with TRBD1. The V segment lost 3 bases and the J segment 6 bases; nucleotides outside the gene matches: 9. Germline V gene lookup returns CDR1 LGHNA and CDR2 YNFKEQ. The CDR3 has 16 amino acids.